Each of the 29 T cell receptor beta chains below was sequenced from the same sample in a study of blood T cell repertoires in COVID-19. TCRdb's table, derived via immunoSEQ multiplex PCR, lists solely in-frame clones and lacks some. The sample has some 180,000 clones, about 86% seen once. Sequenced: peripheral blood. The source of these receptors is a man aged 65 to 79 with active or convalescent COVID-19.

This clone has only one observation. The V gene is TRBV5-6, the J gene TRBJ1-4; no reliable D call. The CDR3 totals 15 residues. Germline V gene data show CDR1 as SGHDT and CDR2 as YYEEEE. Trimming shortened V by 0 bases and J by 0 bases, and 6 bases separated the two germline ends. The CDR3 sequence is CASSLAGATNEKLFF. Here the CDR3 DNA reads TGTGCCAGCAGCTTGGCCGGGGCAACTAATGAAAAACTGTTTTTT.

This rearrangement joins TRBV29-1 to TRBJ2-1; D is unclear. Between the trimmed V and J ends, which lost 3 bases and 0 bases, there was a span of 12 bases. Germline V gene sequence: CDR1 SQVTM, CDR2 ANQGSEA. The CDR3 is 15 amino acids. DNA for the CDR3: TGCAGCGTTGATGTACGCGGTAGCTCCTACAATGAGCAGTTCTTC. Translated: CSVDVRGSSYNEQFF.

The J gene is TRBJ2-1, the V gene TRBV24-1; 12 bases map to TRBD2. The CDR3 extends over 14 amino acids. J was trimmed by 10 bases and V by 10 bases; bases with no gene match: 10. The germline V gene has CDR1 KGHDR and CDR2 SFDVKD. This CDR3 reads CATGVGLAGREQFF. The CDR3 nucleotides read TGTGCCACAGGCGTAGGACTAGCGGGACGGGAGCAGTTCTTC.

This clone was counted a single time. This chain connects TRBV19 to TRBJ1-1; TRBD1 aligns across 7 bases. The CDR3 totals 12 residues. After removal of 3 bases from V and 9 bases from J, the junction contained 4 bases not matched to a gene. Germline V gene sequence: CDR1 LNHDA, CDR2 SQIVND (reference sequence). CDR3 DNA: TGTGCCAGTAGTATGGAGACAGGGAAAGCTTTCTTT. This translates into CASSMETGKAFF.

V and J are TRBV7-9 and TRBJ2-7, with D perhaps TRBD1 (6 bases). CDR1 is SEHNR and CDR2 is FQNEAQ in the germline V gene (reference sequence). V shed 4 bases and J shed 4 bases, with 11 bases lying between them. The CDR3 covers 13 residues. DNA of the CDR3: TGTGCCAGCAGCTATTCCCAGGGGTACGAGCAGTACTTC. Protein sequence: CASSYSQGYEQYF.

This chain uses TRBV5-1 with TRBJ1-2, with D maybe TRBD1 (5 bases). V was shortened by 4 bases and J by 11 bases, with 24 bases between the two germline ends. Looked up from germline, CDR1 is SGHRS and CDR2 is YFSETQ. This CDR3 spans 15 amino acids. The CDR3 coding sequence is TGCGCCAGCAGCCCTGCATCGGACACGCGTTTGAGGTACACCTTC. Its protein product is CASSPASDTRLRYTF.

This sequence joins TRBV18 and TRBJ2-7; tentative D call: TRBD2 (6 bases). The V end lost 4 bases, the J end lost 0 bases, and 16 bases lay between the germline ends. The length of the CDR3 is 16 residues. Germline-derived CDR1 and CDR2 are KGHSH and LQKENI. The CDR3 DNA follows: TGTGCCAGCTCACTTTGGGGAAGCGGGCTCTCCTACGAGCAGTACTTC. As protein: CASSLWGSGLSYEQYF.

This rearrangement joins TRBV18 to TRBJ1-5; 7 bases are a match to TRBD1. Germline V gives CDR1 KGHSH, CDR2 LQKENI. There are 13 residues in the CDR3. Trimming at V came to 8 bases and at J to 4 bases, leaving 5 bases not matched to a gene. In nucleotides, the CDR3 is TGTGCCAGCGCAATGGGACAGAATCAGCCCCAGCATTTT. It specifies CASAMGQNQPQHF. The whole variable domain, remainder taken from reference TRBV18 and TRBJ1-5, is NAGVMQNPRHLVRRRGQEARLRCSPMKGHSHVYWYRQLPEEGLKFMVYLQKENIIDESGMPKERFSAEFPKEGPSILRIQQVVRGDSAAYFCASAMGQNQPQHFGDGTRLSIL.

This clone was recorded a few times. This chain uses TRBV7-9 with TRBJ1-1, with TRBD1 as a possible D gene (6 bases). V was cut by 0 bases and J by 4 bases, with 12 bases left in between. The CDR3 runs to 15 residues. Germline assignment: CDR1 SEHNR and CDR2 FQNEAQ (reference sequence). Here the CDR3 reads CASSLAQLQGTEAFF. Here the CDR3 DNA reads TGTGCCAGCAGCTTAGCGCAGTTACAGGGCACTGAAGCTTTCTTT.

The genes are TRBV25-1 and TRBJ1-1; no firm D call. Per germline, CDR1 MGHDK and CDR2 SYGVNS. The CDR3 runs to 16 residues. V gave up 3 bases and J gave up 3 bases, with 17 bases separating them. CDR3: CASSDPGAGADTEAFF. CDR3 DNA: TGTGCCAGCAGTGACCCCGGCGCGGGCGCGGACACTGAAGCTTTCTTT.

V usage is TRBV2 and J usage is TRBJ1-2; D perhaps matches TRBD1 (5 bases). This CDR3 comprises 14 residues. Germline V CDR1 and CDR2: SNHLY, FYNNEI. Trimming took off 3 bases at V and 4 bases at J, with 12 bases between the two ends. CDR3 sequence reads: CASSELLGGYGYTF. CDR3 nucleotides: TGTGCCAGCAGTGAGCTTCTGGGGGGCTATGGCTACACCTTC. Variable domain in full (rest from reference TRBV2 and TRBJ1-2): EPEVTQTPSHQVTQMGQEVILRCVPISNHLYFYWYRQILGQKVEFLVSFYNNEISEKSEIFDDQFSVERPDGSNFTLKIRSTKLEDSAMYFCASSELLGGYGYTFGSGTRLTVV.

V and J are TRBV6-2 or TRBV6-3 and TRBJ1-1; no clear D. The CDR3 totals 11 residues. The V gene's germline CDR1 is MNHEY and CDR2 SVGEGT. V was shortened by 4 bases and J by 6 bases, with 6 bases between the two germline ends. The CDR3 loop reads CASSWYSEAFF. CDR3 DNA: TGTGCCAGCAGTTGGTACTCTGAAGCTTTCTTT.

The chain employs TRBV7-9 and TRBJ1-1; 8 bases match TRBD1. This CDR3 comprises 15 residues. The germline CDR1 and CDR2 sequences are SEHNR and FQNEAQ (reference sequence). J gave up 6 bases and V 4 bases, and 10 bases lay outside the gene matches. The CDR3 spells CASSSSRTGWAEAFF. In DNA form, the CDR3 reads TGTGCCAGCAGCTCTTCTAGGACAGGGTGGGCTGAAGCTTTCTTT.

This clone was counted a few times. CDR3 sequence (DNA): TGTGCCAGCAGCGGACAGTCCGTGACTAATGAAAAACTGTTTTTT. Translating it yields CASSGQSVTNEKLFF. The chain recombines TRBV7-8 with TRBJ1-4; weak D call: TRBD1 (6 bases). The CDR3 spans 15 residues. The germline V gene encodes CDR1 SGHVS and CDR2 FQNEAQ. V was clipped by 5 bases and J by 2 bases, with 12 bases between them.

The V and J genes are TRBV30 and TRBJ2-7; D perhaps matches TRBD1 (5 bases). Trimming shortened V by 5 bases and J by 4 bases, and 12 bases separated the two germline ends. CDR1 and CDR2 from the germline V gene are GTSNPN and SVGIG (reference sequence). This CDR3 has 12 residues. The chain's CDR3 is CAWQGLEYEQYF. CDR3 nucleotides: TGTGCCTGGCAGGGTCTGGAGTACGAGCAGTACTTC.

J is TRBJ2-4 and V is TRBV7-2, with TRBD1 matching 8 bases. Looked up from germline, CDR1 is SGHTA and CDR2 is FQGNSA. Unmatched junction bases numbered 12, after V lost 3 bases and J lost 5 bases. CDR3 length equals 17 residues. CDR3 loop: CASSFYGIMGQENIQYF. CDR3 in DNA: TGTGCCAGCAGCTTTTACGGGATTATGGGACAGGAAAACATTCAGTACTTC.

This rearrangement joins TRBV6-2 or TRBV6-3 to TRBJ1-5; TRBD1 matches 7 bases. In germline, CDR1 is MNHEY, CDR2 SVGEGT. The CDR3 consists of 14 residues. After removal of 4 bases from V and 3 bases from J, the junction contained 3 bases not matched to a gene. CDR3 sequence (DNA): TGTGCCAGCAGTTGGGACAGACCCAATCAGCCCCAGCATTTT. This sequence encodes CASSWDRPNQPQHF.

The J gene is TRBJ2-5, the V gene TRBV2; D is perhaps TRBD1 (5 bases). CDR1 is SNHLY, CDR2 FYNNEI, per germline. The CDR3 runs 12 residues. With 4 bases removed from V and 5 bases from J, the gap between germline ends came to 8 bases. CDR3 region: CASSGGRETQYF. CDR3 nucleotide sequence: TGTGCCAGCAGTGGGGGCCGGGAGACCCAGTACTTC. Together with reference TRBV2 and TRBJ2-5, the CDR3 gives the full variable domain: EPEVTQTPSHQVTQMGQEVILRCVPISNHLYFYWYRQILGQKVEFLVSFYNNEISEKSEIFDDQFSVERPDGSNFTLKIRSTKLEDSAMYFCASSGGRETQYFGPGTRLLVL.

V and J are TRBV5-1 and TRBJ2-5; 7 bases agree with TRBD1. The V and J ends lost 2 bases and 5 bases, in that order; junction bases with no gene match: 6. Per germline, CDR1 SGHRS and CDR2 YFSETQ. The CDR3 extends over 14 amino acids. In nucleotides, the CDR3 is TGCGCCAGCAGCTTTTGGGGCAGGGGGGAGACCCAGTACTTC. It is translated as CASSFWGRGETQYF.

CDR3 sequence: CASSPDRSSGNTIYF. In DNA form, the CDR3 reads TGTGCCAGCAGCCCCGACAGGTCCTCTGGAAACACCATATATTTT. The chain has TRBV11-2 and TRBJ1-3; possible D gene TRBD1, 6 bases. Trimming removed 5 bases from V and 0 bases from J, with 11 bases in between. CDR3 size: 15 residues. Germline lookup yields CDR1 SGHAT and CDR2 FQNNGV.

The V gene is TRBV11-1, the J gene TRBJ2-5, with a weak D call TRBD1 (7 bases). The CDR3 length is 14 residues. Germline assignment: CDR1 SGHAT and CDR2 FQDESV (reference sequence). Trimming removed 5 bases at V and 5 bases at J, with 15 bases between. The CDR3 loop is CASSGGTVAETQYF. CDR3 nucleotides: TGTGCCAGCAGCGGGGGGACAGTGGCTGAGACCCAGTACTTC.

J is TRBJ1-2 and V is TRBV11-2; D is possibly TRBD1 (6 bases). Trimming removed 4 bases at V and 7 bases at J, with 10 bases between. The CDR3 sequence is 12 residues long. Germline V lookup: CDR1 SGHAT, CDR2 FQNNGV. In DNA, the CDR3 is TGTGCCAGCAGCTCCCAGGGGTTTGGCTACACCTTC. Residues: CASSSQGFGYTF.

The chain joins TRBV12-3 or TRBV12-4 to TRBJ1-5; 7 positions match TRBD1. The CDR3 spans 13 residues. V trimming: 5 bases; J trimming: 5 bases; junction bases outside the gene matches: 3. CDR3 bases: TGTGCCAGCAGTCCCCAGGGGGATCAGCCCCAGCATTTT. This encodes CASSPQGDQPQHF.

The chain links TRBV27 to TRBJ1-4, with a tentative D call TRBD1 (6 bases). V shed 3 bases and J shed 8 bases, with 13 bases lying between them. The CDR3 has 14 amino acids. Germline-derived CDR1 and CDR2 are MNHEY and SMNVEV (reference sequence). CDR3 protein: CASSLSRGSEKLFF. The DNA of the CDR3 is TGTGCCAGCAGTTTGAGCAGGGGTAGCGAAAAACTGTTTTTT.

The rearrangement uses TRBV7-2 and TRBJ2-3; possible D gene TRBD2, 6 bases. There are 15 residues in the CDR3. The germline gives CDR1 SGHTA, CDR2 FQGNSA. The V end was cut by 2 bases, the J end by 3 bases, with 12 bases between. CDR3 protein: CASSLQGGKTDTQYF. The CDR3 DNA follows: TGTGCCAGCAGCTTACAGGGAGGAAAAACAGATACGCAGTATTTT.

V is TRBV11-2 and J is TRBJ1-4; the D gene is possibly TRBD1 (5 bases). CDR1 is SGHAT, CDR2 FQNNGV, per germline. Trimming shortened V by 7 bases and J by 8 bases, and 17 bases separated the two germline ends. The length of the CDR3 is 14 residues. The CDR3 sequence: CASIGGGVGEKLFF. Written as DNA, the CDR3 is TGTGCCAGCATCGGTGGGGGGGTAGGGGAAAAACTGTTTTTT.

This clone was detected a few times. This chain links TRBV24-1 with TRBJ2-5; 8 nucleotides align to TRBD2. CDR3 length: 15 amino acids. In germline, CDR1 is KGHDR, CDR2 SFDVKD. V was pared by 3 bases and J by 2 bases, with 4 bases of the junction left unmatched. The CDR3 DNA sequence: TGTGCCACCAGTGATCCCGGGAGGGGACAAGAGACCCAGTACTTC. This codes for CATSDPGRGQETQYF.

The genes are TRBV5-4 and TRBJ2-1; TRBD2 is a possible D gene (6 bases). V lost 4 bases and J lost 3, with 17 bases in between. CDR3 size: 16 residues. The germline CDR1 and CDR2 sequences are SGHNT and YYREEE (reference sequence). The CDR3 bases are TGTGCCAGCAGCAAGGAAGGGGCCGGGAGCTACAATGAGCAGTTCTTC. It translates to CASSKEGAGSYNEQFF.

The CDR3 sequence is CASSLYENVGNQPQHF. The CDR3 region has the DNA TGTGCCAGCAGTTTATATGAGAATGTAGGCAATCAGCCCCAGCATTTT. The chain links TRBV28 to TRBJ1-5; D remains unclear. The germline CDR1 and CDR2 sequences are MDHEN and SYDVKM. Trimming left V 1 base short and J 2 bases short, with 12 bases between. This CDR3 is 16 amino acids long.